Listed below are T cell receptor beta chains from one sample, sequenced in a study of blood T cell repertoires in COVID-19. Sequencing was performed with immunoSEQ multiplex PCR; in TCRdb, only in-frame clones are kept and a portion is missing. The sample lists around 400,000 clones; over 85% were seen once. What was sequenced was PBMCs or T cells enriched from blood (not recorded which). These receptors originate from a woman in her 30s who had recovered from COVID-19. Each CDR3 is given without its conserved first and last residue.

v_call	j_call	cdr3_aa
TRBV19	TRBJ1-3	ASFAGTGRGNTIY
TRBV2	TRBJ2-1	ASRGGWTSEYNEQF
TRBV6-1	TRBJ1-6	ASSEVLRATGSPLH
TRBV6-2/TRBV6-3	TRBJ1-2	ASSSFPTARGYT
TRBV7-3	TRBJ2-3	ASSSSGGAGDTQY
TRBV7-8	TRBJ2-7	ASSARRTNSYEQY
TRBV27	TRBJ2-6	ASSFGTGGGGANVLT
TRBV4-3	TRBJ2-2	ASSQDPGAGELF
TRBV5-1	TRBJ2-7	ASSLAGFETGESYEQY
TRBV27	TRBJ1-2	ASSAGDRGGYGYT
TRBV18	TRBJ1-1	ASSPGRGWDTEAF
TRBV5-4	TRBJ2-1	ASSSTSGSYNEQF
TRBV27	TRBJ2-7	ASSWQTSGDEQY
TRBV30	TRBJ2-2	AWSVRRGGLGGELF
TRBV12-5	TRBJ1-2	ASGHGRAPGYT
TRBV19	TRBJ1-1	ASRTTGGFTEAF
TRBV28	TRBJ2-1	ASSLASGPSSYNEQF
TRBV5-3	TRBJ1-2	ARSRTTTGLPNYGYT
TRBV7-3	TRBJ2-2	ASSPPSGGQRTGELF
TRBV9	TRBJ1-2	ASSRDRGNYGYT
TRBV19	TRBJ2-7	ASSIVSPAGTPYEQY
TRBV18	TRBJ2-2	ASSPTGTGDTGELF
TRBV19	TRBJ2-7	ASKETLGAYEQY
TRBV28	TRBJ1-2	ASIKQGRSSYT
TRBV10-1	TRBJ2-1	ASSDQNEQF
TRBV30	TRBJ1-6	AWSSGTELALH
TRBV20-1	TRBJ2-3	SASWGLAGGADTQY